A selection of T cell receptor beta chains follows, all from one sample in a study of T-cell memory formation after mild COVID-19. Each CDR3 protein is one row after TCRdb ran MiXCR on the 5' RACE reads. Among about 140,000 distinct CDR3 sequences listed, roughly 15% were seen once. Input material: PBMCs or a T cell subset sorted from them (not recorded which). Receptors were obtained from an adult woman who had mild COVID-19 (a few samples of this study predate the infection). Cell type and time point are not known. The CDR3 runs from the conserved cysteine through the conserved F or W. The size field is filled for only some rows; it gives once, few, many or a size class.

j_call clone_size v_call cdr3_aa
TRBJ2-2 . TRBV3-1 CASSQGLGSGELFF
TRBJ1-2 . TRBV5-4 CASSSRQAGVHYGYTF
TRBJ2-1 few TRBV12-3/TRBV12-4 CASSSGTSGKEQFF
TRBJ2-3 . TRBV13 CASSQLRLKDTQYF
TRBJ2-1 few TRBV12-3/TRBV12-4 CASSRLGTSGSYNEQFF
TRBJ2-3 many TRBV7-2 CASSLGLAGGLTDTQYF
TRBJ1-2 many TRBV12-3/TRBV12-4 CASSPMTGNYGYTF
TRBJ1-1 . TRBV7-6 CASSLLDRGGTEAFF
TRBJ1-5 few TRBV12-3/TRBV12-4 CASSFGGSQPQHF
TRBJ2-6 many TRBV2 CASSEGGLTGANVLTF
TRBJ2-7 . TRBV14 CASSQYRDEQYF
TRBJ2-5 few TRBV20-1 CSAPLTGTSEPVPGETQYF
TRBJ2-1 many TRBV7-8 CASSLAEGPGLIWDEQFF
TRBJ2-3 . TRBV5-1 CASSRTGSTGRTDTQYF
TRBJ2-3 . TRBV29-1 CSVEAIAGEWADTQYF
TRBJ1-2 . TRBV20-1 CSARVGTGQGYTF
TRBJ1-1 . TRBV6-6 CASGGAGPEAFF
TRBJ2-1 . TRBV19 CASALSTSSYNEQFF
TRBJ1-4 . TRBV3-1 CASSQDPRMDYEKLFF
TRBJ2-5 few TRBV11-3 CASSPYTGTSAQETQYF
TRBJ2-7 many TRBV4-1 CASSQGRGPSTQYF
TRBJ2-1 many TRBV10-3 CAIESSGTGSSYNEQFF
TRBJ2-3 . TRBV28 CASSLRTPFTQYF
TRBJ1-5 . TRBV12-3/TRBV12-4 CASTWGNQPQHF
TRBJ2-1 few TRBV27 CASSPGTSRPYNEQFF
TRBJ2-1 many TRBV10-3 CAVNTGATTNEQFF
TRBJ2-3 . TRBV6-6 CASWAGMGTDTQYF
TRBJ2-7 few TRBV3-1 CASSQAGGLNEQYF
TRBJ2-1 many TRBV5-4 CASRPGTALSGNEQFF
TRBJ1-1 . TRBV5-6 CASSLDTRNTEAFF
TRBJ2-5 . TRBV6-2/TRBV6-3 CASSSQGAAETQYF
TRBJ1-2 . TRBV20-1 CSADPGQDRGYTF
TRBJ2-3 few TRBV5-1 CASSLTAYSSTDTQYF
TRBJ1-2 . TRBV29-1 CSVGMTGQGVYGYTF
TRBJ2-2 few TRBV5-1 CASTGESGTGELFF
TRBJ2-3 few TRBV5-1 CASSSDGSSSTDTQYF
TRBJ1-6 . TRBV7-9 CASSPWDRSSYNSPLHF
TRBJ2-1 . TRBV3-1 CASSQEAGEAYNEQFF
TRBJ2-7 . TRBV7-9 CASSGHRSSYEQYF
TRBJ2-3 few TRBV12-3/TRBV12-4 CASSLSSGRSDTQYF
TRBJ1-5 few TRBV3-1 CASSRRGGRQPQHF
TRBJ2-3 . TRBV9 CASSVVGEFTDTQYF
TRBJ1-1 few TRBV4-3 CASSQDGVLAPSDTEAFF
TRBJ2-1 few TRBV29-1 CSVAGLAKNEQFF
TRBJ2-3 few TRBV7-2 CASSQQGTDTQYF
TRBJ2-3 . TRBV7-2 CASSPRGGPGGGQYF
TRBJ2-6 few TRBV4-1 CASSQVRAANVLTF
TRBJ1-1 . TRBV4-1 CASSQFLNTEAFF
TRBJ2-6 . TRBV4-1 CASTTGDRVSGANVLTF
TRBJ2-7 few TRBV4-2 CASSQLGSRLEQYF
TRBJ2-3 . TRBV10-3 CAISLGQSPVTDTQYF
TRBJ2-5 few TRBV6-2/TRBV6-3 CASSYGGLAVGGQETQYF
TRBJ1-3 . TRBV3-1 CASSRGYSGNTIYF
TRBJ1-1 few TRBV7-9 CASSPGQGARRAFF
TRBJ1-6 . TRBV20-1 CSARERTDAPLHF